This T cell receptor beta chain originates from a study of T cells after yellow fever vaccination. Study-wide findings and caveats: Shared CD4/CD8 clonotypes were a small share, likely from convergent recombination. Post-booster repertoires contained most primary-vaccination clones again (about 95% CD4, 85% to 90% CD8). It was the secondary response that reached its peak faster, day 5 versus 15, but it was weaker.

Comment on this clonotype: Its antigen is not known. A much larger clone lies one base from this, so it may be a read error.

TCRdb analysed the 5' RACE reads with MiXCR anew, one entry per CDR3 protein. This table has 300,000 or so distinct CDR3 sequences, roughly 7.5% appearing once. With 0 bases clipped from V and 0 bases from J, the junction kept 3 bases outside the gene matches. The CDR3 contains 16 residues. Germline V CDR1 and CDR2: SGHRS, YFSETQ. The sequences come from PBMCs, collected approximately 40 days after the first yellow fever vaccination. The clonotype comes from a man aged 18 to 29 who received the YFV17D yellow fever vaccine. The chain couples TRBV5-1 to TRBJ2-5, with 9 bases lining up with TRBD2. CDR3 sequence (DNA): TGCGCCAGCAGCTTGGCTAGCGGGGTGTACCAAGAGACCCAGTACTTC. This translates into CASSLASGVYQETQYF.